These 9 T cell receptor beta chains came from one sample sequenced in a study of neurological immune-mediated disorders. Each CDR3 protein is one row after TCRdb ran MiXCR on the 5' RACE reads. The data contain tens of thousands of distinct CDR3 sequences, roughly 15% of them singletons. Sample: PBMCs. The receptor source for this set is a woman between 35 and 50 years old in good health.

This clonotype was seen ten or more times. The CDR3: CSVNTGPNQPQHF. DNA of the CDR3: TGCAGCGTGAACACAGGGCCCAATCAGCCCCAGCATTTT. The chain recombines TRBV29-1 with TRBJ1-5; perhaps TRBD1 as D (6 bases). Germline CDR1 reads SQVTM; CDR2 reads ANQGSEA. This CDR3 is 13 amino acids long. The germline V and J ends were trimmed by 6 bases and 3 bases, with 12 bases remaining between them.

This clonotype was observed at least ten times. The DNA for the CDR3 is TGTGCTAGTGGTTTGGGGACCGGGACAGGGCGCTACAATGAGCAGTTCTTC. Translated: CASGLGTGTGRYNEQFF. The V call is TRBV12-5, the J call TRBJ2-1, with 9 bases that match TRBD1. Trimming took 1 base from V and 3 from J; bases not matched to a gene: 7. The CDR3 runs 17 residues. Germline V gene lookup returns CDR1 LGHNT and CDR2 FRNRAP.

This clonotype was seen ten or more times. The chain has TRBV2 and TRBJ1-4; 10 positions match TRBD1. The V gene's germline CDR1 is SNHLY and CDR2 FYNNEI. Germline trimming cut 6 bases from V and 7 bases from J; bases unmatched to any gene: 5. This CDR3 is built from 14 residues. In DNA, the CDR3 is TGTGCCAGCAGCGAGACAGGGGGCTTTGAAAAACTGTTTTTT. Residues: CASSETGGFEKLFF. Full variable domain (outside the CDR3, taken from reference TRBV2 and TRBJ1-4): EPEVTQTPSHQVTQMGQEVILRCVPISNHLYFYWYRQILGQKVEFLVSFYNNEISEKSEIFDDQFSVERPDGSNFTLKIRSTKLEDSAMYFCASSETGGFEKLFFGSGTQLSVL.

This clonotype has ten or more counts. V and J are TRBV20-1 and TRBJ2-3, with 7 bases matching TRBD2. V lost 6 bases to trimming and J lost 6 bases; unmatched junction nucleotides: 6. CDR3 length: 12 residues. The germline V gene has CDR1 DFQATT and CDR2 SNEGSKA (reference sequence). The DNA for the CDR3 is TGCAGTGCCCGGGGAGGGTTGGATACGCAGTATTTT. Its protein is CSARGGLDTQYF.

In this sample, this clonotype turned up many times. V is TRBV7-2 and J is TRBJ1-1; tentative D call: TRBD1 (5 bases). Germline V gene sequence: CDR1 SGHTA, CDR2 FQGNSA. CDR3 length: 14 residues. The V gene lost 5 bases and the J gene lost 3 bases, with 13 bases spanning the gap. CDR3 sequence: CASSLVGGDTEAFF. CDR3 nucleotide sequence: TGTGCCAGCAGCCTGGTTGGGGGGGACACTGAAGCTTTCTTT.

This clonotype was counted many times. V and J are TRBV4-2 and TRBJ1-2; maybe TRBD1 (6 bases). Germline loops: CDR1 LGHNA, CDR2 YNFKEQ. Trimming removed 2 bases at V and 6 bases at J, with 19 bases between. The CDR3 is 16 amino acids. The CDR3 sequence: CASSQRRGQNKDGYTF. DNA for the CDR3: TGTGCCAGCAGCCAACGACGAGGACAGAATAAGGATGGCTACACCTTC.

This clonotype was seen at least ten times. The chain couples TRBV15 to TRBJ1-5; D possibly corresponds to TRBD1 (5 bases). The CDR3 sequence is 15 residues long. Germline V lookup: CDR1 LNHNV, CDR2 YYDKDF (reference sequence). V gave up 0 bases and J gave up 4 bases, with 10 bases separating them. The CDR3 nucleotides read TGTGCCACCAGCAGAGATAAAGGGGCGAATCAGCCCCAGCATTTT. Translation gives CATSRDKGANQPQHF. Together with reference TRBV15 and TRBJ1-5, the CDR3 gives the full variable domain: DAMVIQNPRYQVTQFGKPVTLSCSQTLNHNVMYWYQQKSSQAPKLLFHYYDKDFNNEADTPDNFQSRRPNTSFCFLDIRSPGLGDTAMYLCATSRDKGANQPQHFGDGTRLSIL.

This clonotype was counted ten times or more. This rearrangement joins TRBV5-6 to TRBJ1-2; D not certain. V was pared by 3 bases and J by 8 bases, with 17 bases between. The length of the CDR3 is 14 residues. The germline CDR1 and CDR2 sequences are SGHDT and YYEEEE. Written as DNA, the CDR3 is TGTGCCAGCAGCTCCCAGCTTGGCTTCGGGGGCTACACCTTC. Translating it yields CASSSQLGFGGYTF. Full variable domain (missing parts from reference TRBV5-6 and TRBJ1-2): DAGVTQSPTHLIKTRGQQVTLRCSPKSGHDTVSWYQQALGQGPQFIFQYYEEEERQRGNFPDRFSGHQFPNYSSELNVNALLLGDSALYLCASSSQLGFGGYTFGSGTRLTVV.

This clonotype was detected ten times or more. The chain employs TRBV12-3 or TRBV12-4 and TRBJ1-2; D remains ambiguous. The V end lost 5 bases, the J end lost 5 bases, and 12 bases lay between the germline ends. This CDR3 spans 13 amino acids. The CDR3 region is CASSTRVSYGYTF. CDR3 coding DNA: TGTGCCAGCAGTACCCGGGTCTCATATGGCTACACCTTC.